Following are 15 T cell receptor beta chains from one sample sequenced in a study of T cells in Graves' hyperthyroidism and ophthalmopathy. RNA transcripts yielded amplified TCR beta CDR3 regions. The HTBI primer set was used in a first-round RT-PCR of the TCR CDR3. TCRdb re-derived calls from the multiplex PCR reads in MiXCR, one entry per CDR3 protein. The sample lists about 600,000 distinct CDR3 sequences, more than 15% seen once, with approximately 3.5% in the top ten. What was sequenced was blood. The receptors derive from a woman aged 40 to 49 with Graves' ophthalmopathy.

This clonotype was counted at least ten times. This rearrangement joins TRBV7-3 to TRBJ2-1, with 15 bases aligning to TRBD2. The CDR3 spans 21 residues. CDR1 and CDR2 (germline): SGHTA, FQGTGA. V was clipped by 5 bases and J by 6 bases; unmatched bases: 20. The DNA for the CDR3 is TGTGCCAGCAGCGCAACTCGACTCGGGACTAGCGGGAGGAACAGGGGCAATGAGCAGTTCTTC. It is translated as CASSATRLGTSGRNRGNEQFF.

This clonotype was recorded many times. The J gene is TRBJ2-2, the V gene TRBV6-5, with a weak D call TRBD2 (6 bases). The ends were cut back, 2 bases at V and 6 bases at J, with 10 bases in the middle. CDR1 and CDR2 from the germline V gene are MNHEY and SVGAGI. The CDR3 contains 14 residues. Here the CDR3 reads CASSYLRLAGELFF. In DNA form, the CDR3 reads TGTGCCAGCAGTTACCTCCGACTAGCCGGGGAGCTGTTTTTT.

A few counts support this clonotype. V gene TRBV6-5 combines with J gene TRBJ2-1; 7 bases match TRBD2. Unmatched junction bases numbered 6, after V lost 4 bases and J lost 3 bases. In germline, CDR1 is MNHEY, CDR2 SVGAGI. CDR3 length equals 15 residues. CDR3 sequence (DNA): TGTGCCAGCAGTTCCTCGAGGGAGGGCTACAATGAGCAGTTCTTC. Translated: CASSSSREGYNEQFF.

This clonotype was seen repeatedly, ten times or more. The CDR3 DNA is TGTGCCAGCAGATTTGGGGGAAGCAATCAGCCCCAGCATTTT. Translation: CASRFGGSNQPQHF. The chain employs TRBV27 and TRBJ1-5; a weak D match, TRBD1 (5 bases). This CDR3 region has 14 residues. Germline-derived CDR1 and CDR2 are MNHEY and SMNVEV (reference sequence). Trimming removed 6 bases from V and 1 base from J, with 10 bases in between.

This clonotype appeared many times. The chain combines TRBV18 with TRBJ1-2; 7 positions match TRBD1. The CDR3 extends over 15 amino acids. The trim removed 3 bases at V and 0 bases at J, leaving 4 bases unmatched. Germline CDR1 reads KGHSH; CDR2 reads LQKENI. The DNA of the CDR3 is TGTGCCAGCTCACCGGGACAGCACACTAACTATGGCTACACCTTC. Protein product: CASSPGQHTNYGYTF.

This chain joins TRBV15 and TRBJ2-5; possible D gene TRBD2, 5 bases. The CDR3 loop spans 15 amino acids. Trimming removed 1 base at V and 1 base at J, with 10 bases between. Germline-derived CDR1 and CDR2 are LNHNV and YYDKDF (reference sequence). CDR3 amino acids: CATSRGGKAQETQYF. For the CDR3, the DNA is TGTGCCACCAGCAGAGGAGGGAAGGCCCAAGAGACCCAGTACTTC.

V usage is TRBV6-1 and J usage is TRBJ1-5; D unresolved. Per germline, CDR1 MNHNS and CDR2 SASEGT. Trimming took 4 bases from V and 2 from J, leaving 6 bases between them. The CDR3 is made up of 13 amino acids. CDR3 residues: CASSVVGNQPQHF. CDR3 sequence (DNA): TGTGCCAGCAGTGTAGTGGGCAATCAGCCCCAGCATTTT.

This clonotype has just one count. This chain uses TRBV25-1 with TRBJ1-1; 10 nucleotides match TRBD1. V trimming: 5 bases; J trimming: 5 bases; junction bases outside the gene matches: 8. The CDR3 has 15 amino acids. CDR1 MGHDK and CDR2 SYGVNS come from the germline V gene. CDR3 loop: CASSTRQGARTEAFF. The CDR3 nucleotides read TGTGCCAGCAGTACACGACAGGGGGCACGGACTGAAGCTTTCTTT.

The CDR3 protein is CASSFLANEAFF. CDR3 DNA: TGTGCCAGCAGTTTCCTGGCGAATGAAGCTTTCTTT. The chain employs TRBV28 and TRBJ1-1; no firm D call. The V end lost 3 bases, the J end lost 7 bases, and 9 bases lay between the germline ends. CDR1 and CDR2 (germline): MDHEN, SYDVKM. This CDR3 has 12 amino acids.

The V call is TRBV20-1, the J call TRBJ1-6; possibly TRBD1 for D (5 bases). CDR1 and CDR2 from the germline V gene are DFQATT and SNEGSKA (reference sequence). The CDR3 has 15 residues. Trimming removed 0 bases from V and 9 bases from J, with 15 bases in between. CDR3 nucleotides: TGCAGTGCTAGAGATAACGACCAGGGAAGTTCACCCCTCCACTTT. Translating it yields CSARDNDQGSSPLHF.

This clonotype was seen a few times. The CDR3 bases are TGCAGTGCTATCAGCCCGATTTCCAAGGGGCAGTACTTC. This encodes CSAISPISKGQYF. The V and J genes are TRBV20-1 and TRBJ2-7; D remains unclear. The ends were cut back, 4 bases at V and 9 bases at J, with 19 bases in the middle. Germline CDR1 DFQATT, CDR2 SNEGSKA (reference sequence). This CDR3 region has 13 residues.

This clonotype was seen more than once but under ten times. The chain joins TRBV10-3 to TRBJ2-2; D not certain. The germline V gene encodes CDR1 ENHRY and CDR2 SYGVKD. V lost 6 bases and J lost 4, with 15 bases in between. This CDR3 comprises 15 residues. The CDR3 reads CAISPLGYPTGELFF. The CDR3 DNA is TGTGCCATCAGCCCCCTCGGCTACCCCACCGGGGAGCTGTTTTTT.

The chain uses TRBV12-3 or TRBV12-4 and TRBJ1-3, with a possible D match to TRBD1 (6 bases). Trimming cost V 6 bases and J 4 bases, with 25 bases left between them. The CDR3 is made up of 18 amino acids. CDR3 amino acids: CASSLRGAGGSPGNTIYF. DNA of the CDR3: TGTGCCAGCAGCCTTCGGGGGGCCGGGGGCTCGCCCGGAAACACCATATATTTT.

The rearrangement links TRBV20-1 to TRBJ1-1; possibly TRBD1 for D (5 bases). V lost 6 bases, J lost 5 bases, and 25 bases lay in between. The CDR3 has 16 amino acids. The germline CDR1 and CDR2 sequences are DFQATT and SNEGSKA (reference sequence). This CDR3 is CSADGEFAGRGTEAFF. CDR3 coding DNA: TGCAGTGCCGACGGAGAATTTGCAGGGAGGGGAACTGAAGCTTTCTTT.

This clonotype has a handful of counts. The junction differs from germline at one of its ends, possibly a read error. The chain has TRBV3-1 and TRBJ2-7, with TRBD1 matching 8 bases. Germline assignment: CDR1 LGHDT and CDR2 YNNKEL (reference sequence). The CDR3 has 15 residues. CDR3 amino acids: CASSIRTGLSNEQYF. As DNA, the CDR3 is TGTGCCAGCAGCATACGGACAGGGCTCTCCAACGAGCAGTACTTC.